Described below is a single T cell receptor beta chain sequence and its context. Its specificity is not known. The source of the sample is a study of blood T cells in healthy people across ages. Trimming removed 5 bases at V and 7 bases at J, with 18 bases between. The CDR3 totals 14 residues. Germline CDR1 and CDR2: SGHTA and FQGNSA. Study-wide results and caveats: Long-lived donors had more naive CD4+ cells and higher diversity than aged donors. No one knew whether donors had CMV, which possibly confounded expanded clonotype changes.

A sample-barcoded 5' primer and a J-beta primer mix were used in a second PCR of about 6 to 12 cycles. Tagging of each cDNA molecule was performed by a template-switch adaptor with 12 random nucleotides. Every sample produced at least 3 million CDR3-containing paired-end reads. In TCRdb, the 5' RACE reads were re-called with MiXCR into one record per CDR3 protein. The repertoire includes about 1.7 million distinct CDR3 sequences, 28% of them detected once, and over 7% sits in the top ten. This receptor was identified in a woman aged 25-40 years in good health. Sample: blood. The rearrangement links TRBV7-2 to TRBJ2-7; D is ambiguous. In DNA, the CDR3 is TGTGCCAGCAGCCCACCGCCCGGCACCCTAGAGCAGTACTTC. Translation: CASSPPPGTLEQYF.